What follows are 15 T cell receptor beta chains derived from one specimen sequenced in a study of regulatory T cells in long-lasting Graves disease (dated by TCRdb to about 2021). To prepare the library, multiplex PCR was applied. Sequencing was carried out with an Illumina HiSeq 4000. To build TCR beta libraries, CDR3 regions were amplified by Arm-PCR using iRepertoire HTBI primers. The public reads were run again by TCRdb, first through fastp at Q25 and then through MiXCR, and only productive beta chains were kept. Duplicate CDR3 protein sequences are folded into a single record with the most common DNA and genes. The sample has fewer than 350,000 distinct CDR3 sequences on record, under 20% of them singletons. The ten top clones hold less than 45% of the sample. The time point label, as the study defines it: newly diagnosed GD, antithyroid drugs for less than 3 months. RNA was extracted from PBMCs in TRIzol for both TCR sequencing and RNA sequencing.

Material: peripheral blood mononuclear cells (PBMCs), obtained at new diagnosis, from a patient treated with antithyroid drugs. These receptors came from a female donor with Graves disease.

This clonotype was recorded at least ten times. The CDR3 sequence: CASSASGDSYNEQFF. CDR3 bases: TGTGCCAGCAGCGCCAGCGGAGACTCCTACAATGAGCAGTTCTTC. The chain is built from TRBV9 and TRBJ2-1, with D possibly TRBD2 on 5 matching bases. The V end was cut by 3 bases, the J end by 0 bases, with 10 bases between. The CDR3 is made up of 15 amino acids. CDR1 SGDLS and CDR2 YYNGEE come from the germline V gene.

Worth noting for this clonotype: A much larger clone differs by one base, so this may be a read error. The CDR3 nucleotides are TGTGCCGGCAGTTTAACACAGGGGGCGGTTGAAGCTTTCTTT. Residues: CAGSLTQGAVEAFF. The V and J genes are TRBV12-3 or TRBV12-4 and TRBJ1-1; 9 bases align to TRBD1. CDR3 length equals 14 residues.

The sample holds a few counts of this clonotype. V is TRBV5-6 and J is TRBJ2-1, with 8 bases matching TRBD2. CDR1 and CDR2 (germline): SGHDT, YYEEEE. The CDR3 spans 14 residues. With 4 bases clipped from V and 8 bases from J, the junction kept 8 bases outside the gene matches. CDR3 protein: CASSAGLGDHEQFF. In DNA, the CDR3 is TGTGCCAGCAGCGCGGGACTAGGGGACCATGAGCAGTTCTTC. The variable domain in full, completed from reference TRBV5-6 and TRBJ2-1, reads DAGVTQSPTHLIKTRGQQVTLRCSPKSGHDTVSWYQQALGQGPQFIFQYYEEEERQRGNFPDRFSGHQFPNYSSELNVNALLLGDSALYLCASSAGLGDHEQFFGPGTRLTVL.

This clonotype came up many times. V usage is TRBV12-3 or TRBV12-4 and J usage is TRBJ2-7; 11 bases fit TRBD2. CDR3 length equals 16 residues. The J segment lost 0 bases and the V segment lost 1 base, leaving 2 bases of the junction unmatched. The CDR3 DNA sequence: TGTGCCAGCAGTTTAGGACTAGCGGGAAACTCCTACGAGCAGTACTTC. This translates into CASSLGLAGNSYEQYF.

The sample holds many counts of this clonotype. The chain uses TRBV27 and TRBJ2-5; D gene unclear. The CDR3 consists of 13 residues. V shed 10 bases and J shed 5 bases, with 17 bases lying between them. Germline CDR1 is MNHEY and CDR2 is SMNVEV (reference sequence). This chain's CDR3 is CATAPGSSETQYF. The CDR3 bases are TGTGCCACCGCACCCGGGTCCTCCGAGACCCAGTACTTC.

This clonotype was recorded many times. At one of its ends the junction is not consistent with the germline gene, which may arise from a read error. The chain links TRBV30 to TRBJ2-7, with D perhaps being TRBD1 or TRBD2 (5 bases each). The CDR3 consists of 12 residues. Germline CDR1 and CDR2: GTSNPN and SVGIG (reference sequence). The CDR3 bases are TGTGCCTGGGACCGGGACGGACTTCACCCTTTCTTC. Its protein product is CAWDRDGLHPFF. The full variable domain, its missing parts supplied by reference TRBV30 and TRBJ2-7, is SQTIHQWPATLVQPVGSPLSLECTVEGTSNPNLYWYRQAAGRGLQLLFYSVGIGQISSEVPQNLSASRPQDRQFILSSKKLLLSDSGFYLCAWDRDGLHPFFGPGTRLTVT.

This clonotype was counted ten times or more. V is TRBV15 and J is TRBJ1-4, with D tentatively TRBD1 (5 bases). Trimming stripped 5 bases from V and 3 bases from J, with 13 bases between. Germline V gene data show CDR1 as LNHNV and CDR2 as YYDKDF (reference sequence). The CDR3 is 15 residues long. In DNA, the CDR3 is TGTGCCACCAGCGGAGGGACGGGCCCTAATGAAAAACTGTTTTTT. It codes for CATSGGTGPNEKLFF.

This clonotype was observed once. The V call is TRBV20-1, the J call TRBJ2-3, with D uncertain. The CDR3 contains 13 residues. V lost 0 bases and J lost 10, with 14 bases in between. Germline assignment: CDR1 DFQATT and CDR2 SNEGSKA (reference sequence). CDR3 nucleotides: TGCAGTGCTAGAGAAGAGACGTGGATCGCGCAGTATTTT. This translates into CSAREETWIAQYF.

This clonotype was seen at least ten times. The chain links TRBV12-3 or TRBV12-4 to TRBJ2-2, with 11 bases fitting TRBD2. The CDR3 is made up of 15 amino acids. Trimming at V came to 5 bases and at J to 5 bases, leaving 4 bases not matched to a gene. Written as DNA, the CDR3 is TGTGCCAGCAGTCGACTAGCGGGAATTACCGGGGAGCTGTTTTTT. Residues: CASSRLAGITGELFF.

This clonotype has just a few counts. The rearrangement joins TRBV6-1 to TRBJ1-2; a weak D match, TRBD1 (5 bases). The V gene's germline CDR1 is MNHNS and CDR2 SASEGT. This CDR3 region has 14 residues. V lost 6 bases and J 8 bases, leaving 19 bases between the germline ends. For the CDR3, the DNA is TGTGCCAGCAGAGCAGCTCAGGGTTCTTTAGGCTACACCTTC. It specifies CASRAAQGSLGYTF.

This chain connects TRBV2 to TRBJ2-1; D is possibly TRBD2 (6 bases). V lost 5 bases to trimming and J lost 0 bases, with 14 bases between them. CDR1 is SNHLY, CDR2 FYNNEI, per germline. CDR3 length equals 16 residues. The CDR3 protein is CASSLMGLASYNEQFF. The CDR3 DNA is TGTGCCAGCAGTTTGATGGGACTCGCCTCCTACAATGAGCAGTTCTTC.

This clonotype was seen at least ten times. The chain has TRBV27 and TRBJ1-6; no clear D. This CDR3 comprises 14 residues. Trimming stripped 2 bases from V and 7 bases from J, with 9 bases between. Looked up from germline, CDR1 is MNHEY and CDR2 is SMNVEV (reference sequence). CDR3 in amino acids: CASSLEGWNSPLHF. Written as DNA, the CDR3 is TGTGCCAGCAGTTTAGAGGGTTGGAATTCACCCCTCCACTTT.

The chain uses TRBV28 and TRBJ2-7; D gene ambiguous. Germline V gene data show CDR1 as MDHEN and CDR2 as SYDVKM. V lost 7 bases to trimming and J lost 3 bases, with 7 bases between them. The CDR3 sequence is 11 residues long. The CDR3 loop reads CASTSLYEQYF. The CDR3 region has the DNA TGTGCCAGCACTTCCCTCTACGAGCAGTACTTC.

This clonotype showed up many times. CDR3 DNA: TGCAGCGTTGTATACGAGGGCGGCTCCTACAATGAGCAGTTCTTC. It specifies CSVVYEGGSYNEQFF. The V gene is TRBV29-1, the J gene TRBJ2-1; tentatively, D is TRBD2 (5 bases). Trimming shortened V by 4 bases and J by 0 bases, and 13 bases separated the two germline ends. The CDR3 extends over 15 amino acids. Germline V lookup: CDR1 SQVTM, CDR2 ANQGSEA.

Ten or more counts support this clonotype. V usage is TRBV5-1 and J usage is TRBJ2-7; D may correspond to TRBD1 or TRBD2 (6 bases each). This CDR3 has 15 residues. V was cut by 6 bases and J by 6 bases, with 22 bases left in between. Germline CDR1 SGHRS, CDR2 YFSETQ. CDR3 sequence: CASTKEGELVSEQYF. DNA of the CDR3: TGCGCCAGCACGAAGGAGGGGGAGCTAGTAAGCGAGCAGTACTTC. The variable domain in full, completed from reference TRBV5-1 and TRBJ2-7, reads KAGVTQTPRYLIKTRGQQVTLSCSPISGHRSVSWYQQTPGQGLQFLFEYFSETQRNKGNFPGRFSGRQFSNSRSEMNVSTLELGDSALYLCASTKEGELVSEQYFGPGTRLTVT.